The rows below give T cell receptor beta chains drawn from one sample of a study of blood T cell repertoires in COVID-19. TCRdb keeps only in-frame clones here, not all; method: immunoSEQ multiplex PCR. The table records around 220,000 clones, roughly 80% of them present only once. The specimen was peripheral blood. Receptors originate from a human donor in a cohort sampled during active COVID-19. The CDR3 runs from the conserved cysteine through the conserved F or W. D genes are given only for firm matches.

TRBV18	TRBJ1-4	TRBD1	CASSAAGQGGEKLFF
TRBV21-1	TRBJ2-5	-	CASSNRWVRDRDIRETQYF
TRBV29-1	TRBJ1-4	TRBD1	CSVRGAGGEKLFF
TRBV6-2/TRBV6-3	TRBJ2-2	TRBD1	CASSYSGTETGELFF
TRBV3-1/TRBV3-2	TRBJ2-7	-	CASSQVPAYEQYF
TRBV5-5	TRBJ1-5	TRBD1	CASSSVTGFAQPQHF
TRBV11-3	TRBJ2-2	-	CASSSYTGELFF
TRBV9	TRBJ2-1	-	CASSASRGNEQFF
TRBV28	TRBJ1-2	TRBD1	CASSAGGDGYTF
TRBV2	TRBJ2-7	-	CASRYRDLSYEQYF
TRBV14	TRBJ2-6	-	CASSQRGSGANVLTF
TRBV6-5	TRBJ2-5	-	CASTKEYQETQYF
TRBV7-3	TRBJ1-6	-	CASSLTGAVSPLHF
TRBV7-9	TRBJ2-3	TRBD1	CASSSRDRMSTDTQYF
TRBV27	TRBJ1-4	-	CASSTSTPAAEKLFF
TRBV6-5	TRBJ1-2	-	CASTEGRGGYGYTF
TRBV6-5	TRBJ2-7	-	CASSYSVRGYEQYF
TRBV9	TRBJ2-7	-	CASSVGASSGRDYEQYF
TRBV9	TRBJ2-7	TRBD1	CASSVDRGYEQYF
TRBV12-3/TRBV12-4	TRBJ2-3	-	CASSPRADTQYF
TRBV27	TRBJ1-1	-	CASSQGMNTEAFF
TRBV27	TRBJ1-1	-	CASSLMTGNTEAFF
TRBV4-3	TRBJ2-7	TRBD1	CASSHRTGVEQYF
TRBV23-1	TRBJ2-7	-	CASSSLGWLEFEYEQYF
TRBV11-2	TRBJ2-7	TRBD1	CASSLDRGSYEQYF
TRBV18	TRBJ1-1	TRBD1	CASSPDRVYTEAFF
TRBV18	TRBJ2-7	TRBD2	CASSPSGLAGPSYEQYF
TRBV12-3/TRBV12-4	TRBJ1-2	TRBD1	CASSYDRAGGYTF
TRBV5-6	TRBJ2-5	TRBD2	CASSYHPGGSAETQYF